A selection of T cell receptor beta chains follows, all from one sample in a study of cytomegalovirus exposure and HLA in healthy donors. This table comes from immunoSEQ multiplex PCR, and its TCRdb copy is limited to in-frame clones, with some not included. The sample records 110,000 to 150,000 clones, approximately 84% being singletons. Sample: PBMCs. The receptors were gathered from a woman aged 60-75 years in good health and CMV-seropositive. Both conserved end residues are part of each CDR3. The D gene is left open where the match is weak. Rows may omit the clone size; those that give it use once, few, many or a size class.

V	D	size	J	DNA	CDR3
TRBV5-1	NA	few	TRBJ2-5	TGCGCCAGCAGCTTGGTAGAGGCCGGGACCCAGTACTTC	CASSLVEAGTQYF
TRBV7-8	TRBD1	NA	TRBJ2-6	TGTGCCAGCAGCGGGGGGACAGGACCTTCTGGGGCCAACGTCCTGACTTTC	CASSGGTGPSGANVLTF
TRBV4-2	NA	NA	TRBJ2-5	TGTGCCAGCAGCCAAGAGATGGCCACAAAGACCCAGTACTTC	CASSQEMATKTQYF
TRBV7-6	TRBD2	NA	TRBJ2-7	TGTGCCAGCAGCTTAGCCAGCGGGAGGGGAGTTTACGAGCAGTACTTC	CASSLASGRGVYEQYF
TRBV4-3	TRBD2	once	TRBJ2-7	TGCGCCAGCAGCCAAGGGGCTAGCGGGCGCTACGAGCAGTACTTC	CASSQGASGRYEQYF
TRBV28	TRBD1	NA	TRBJ1-2	TGTGCCAGCGACACAGGGACAGGGAGGAGCTACACCTTC	CASDTGTGRSYTF
TRBV5-1	NA	NA	TRBJ1-2	TGCGCCAGCAGCTTTTCGGAAAGTAGCTTTGGCTACACCTTC	CASSFSESSFGYTF
TRBV15	NA	NA	TRBJ1-2	TGTGCCACCAGCAGAGATCGAGGGGGAGACGGCTACACCTTC	CATSRDRGGDGYTF
TRBV6-6	NA	NA	TRBJ2-3	TGTGCCAGCCTGGGGCGGAGCACAGATACGCAGTATTTT	CASLGRSTDTQYF
TRBV27	NA	NA	TRBJ1-3	TGTGCCAGCAGAGCAGGGGCTGGAAACACCATATATTTT	CASRAGAGNTIYF
TRBV19	TRBD1	NA	TRBJ1-5	TGTGCCACTGGACAGGCCGGGTATAGCAATCAGCCCCAGCATTTT	CATGQAGYSNQPQHF
TRBV4-2	NA	once	TRBJ1-2	TGTGCCAGCAGCCAAGCCGGGGCTAACTATGGCTACACCTTC	CASSQAGANYGYTF
TRBV30	TRBD1	NA	TRBJ1-1	TGTGCCTGGAGTGTCACAGGGGAGTACTCTGAAGCTTTCTTT	CAWSVTGEYSEAFF
TRBV27	NA	once	TRBJ2-7	TGTGCCAGCAGTTTTAGCATTAGGGGTTCGGGCGAGCAGTACTTC	CASSFSIRGSGEQYF
TRBV5-1	NA	few	TRBJ1-1	TGCGCCAGCAGCTCGACAGTGGTGAACACTGAAGCTTTCTTT	CASSSTVVNTEAFF
TRBV5-1	TRBD2	NA	TRBJ2-7	TGCGCCAGCAGCTTGAGCCTAGCGGGACCCCTCGAGCAGTACTTC	CASSLSLAGPLEQYF
TRBV10-3	NA	NA	TRBJ1-3	TGTGCCATCAGTGGGACAGCTCACTCTGGAAACACCATATATTTT	CAISGTAHSGNTIYF
TRBV4-2	NA	NA	TRBJ2-7	TGTGCCAGCAGCCTACGCCCCTCTAGCTCCTACGAGCAGTACTTC	CASSLRPSSSYEQYF
TRBV5-1	TRBD2	NA	TRBJ2-3	TGCGCCTGTGGGGGGGAGAGGAGCACAGATACGCAGTATTTT	CACGGERSTDTQYF
TRBV7-2	TRBD1	NA	TRBJ1-5	TGTGCCAGCAGCTTAAGCTCGACAGGGCAACAGCCCCAGCATTTT	CASSLSSTGQQPQHF
TRBV10-3	TRBD1	NA	TRBJ2-2	TGTGCCATCAGTGGGGGACAGGACACCGGGGAGCTGTTTTTT	CAISGGQDTGELFF
TRBV6-1	TRBD2	NA	TRBJ2-7	TGTGCCAGCAGCATTAGCGGGGCGCCGTTTAACGAGCAGTACTTC	CASSISGAPFNEQYF
TRBV9	TRBD2	NA	TRBJ2-7	TGTGCCAGCAGCGTCGGGACTAGCCCTACCTACGAGCAGTACTTC	CASSVGTSPTYEQYF
TRBV27	TRBD1	few	TRBJ1-2	TGTGCCAGCAGTCCTCCAGGGGGAGGCTATGGCTACACCTTC	CASSPPGGGYGYTF
TRBV28	NA	NA	TRBJ1-4	TGTGCCAGCAGGTGGCAGGGTATCTCAGGGCTGTTTTTT	CASRWQGISGLFF
TRBV28	NA	NA	TRBJ1-4	TGTGCCAGCAGTACAACGACTCCTCGGGACTTCTCCCTTTTT	CASSTTTPRDFSLF
TRBV5-4	NA	NA	TRBJ1-2	TGTGCCAGCAGCTTGGTGCCAGGGGATGGCTACACCTTC	CASSLVPGDGYTF
TRBV7-8	NA	NA	TRBJ2-7	TGTGCCAGCAGCTTAGGAGAGGGAGAGGCCTACGAGCAGTACTTC	CASSLGEGEAYEQYF
TRBV6-5	TRBD2	NA	TRBJ2-1	TGTGCCAGCAGTTACGGGCGGGGAGGGAGGAACACGGAGCAGTTCTTC	CASSYGRGGRNTEQFF
TRBV29-1	TRBD2	NA	TRBJ2-7	TGCAGCGTTGGTAGCGGGAGTACCTCCTACGAGCAGTACTTC	CSVGSGSTSYEQYF
TRBV25-1	TRBD2	NA	TRBJ2-7	TGTGCCAGCACCCTGGGGAGGGGCGAGCAGTACTTC	CASTLGRGEQYF
TRBV7-2	TRBD2	NA	TRBJ2-3	TGTGCCAGCAGCTTAGATTCTAGCGGGAGGTCAGATACGCAGTATTTT	CASSLDSSGRSDTQYF
TRBV15	NA	NA	TRBJ2-5	TGTGCCACCAGCAGGGGACTCGACAGGGAAGAGACCCAGTACTTC	CATSRGLDREETQYF
TRBV11-2	TRBD2	NA	TRBJ2-5	TGTGCCAGCAGCTTAGGTACTAGCGGGCGTCAAGAGACCCAGTACTTC	CASSLGTSGRQETQYF
TRBV19	TRBD1	NA	TRBJ1-5	TGTGCCAGTAGTACAAGGACAGGGGCCGGGGGGCAGCCCCAGCATTTT	CASSTRTGAGGQPQHF
TRBV4-2	TRBD1	NA	TRBJ2-2	TGTGCCAGCAGCCAAAGACAGGGGGCCACCGGGGAGCTGTTTTTT	CASSQRQGATGELFF
TRBV11-2	NA	NA	TRBJ2-7	TGTGCCAGCAGCTTAGGCAGAACCTACGAGCAGTACTTC	CASSLGRTYEQYF
TRBV15	TRBD1	NA	TRBJ2-5	TGTGCCACCAGCACCCCCTTGGGACAGGGCTGGTTGGAGACCCAGTACTTC	CATSTPLGQGWLETQYF
TRBV27	NA	NA	TRBJ2-5	TGTGCCACCAGGGCGTTAGGGGGAGAGACCCAGTACTTC	CATRALGGETQYF
TRBV5-1	TRBD2	NA	TRBJ2-4	TGCGCCAGCAGCGAACCGGGACTAGAAGGAAACATTCAGTACTTC	CASSEPGLEGNIQYF
TRBV27	NA	NA	TRBJ2-5	TGTGCCAGCCAACCGACCCCCAGCGGAGGGTGGGAGACCCAGTACTTC	CASQPTPSGGWETQYF
TRBV7-2	NA	few	TRBJ2-1	TGTGCCAGCAGCTCTACCCCGAGATACGGCAATGAGCAGTTCTTC	CASSSTPRYGNEQFF
TRBV10-3	NA	NA	TRBJ2-5	TGTGCCATCAGTGAGTCGGCTAGCTCAGGGACCCAGTACTTC	CAISESASSGTQYF
TRBV28	NA	NA	TRBJ1-1	TGTGCCAGCAGTTTGGGATTGAGGACTGACACTGAAGCTTTCTTT	CASSLGLRTDTEAFF
TRBV7-2	NA	NA	TRBJ2-5	TGTGCCAGCAGCTCGTACGTAGAGGGGACCCAGTACTTC	CASSSYVEGTQYF
TRBV7-9	TRBD2	NA	TRBJ2-3	TGTGCCAGCCGCGGGGGAAGCACAGATACGCAGTATTTT	CASRGGSTDTQYF
TRBV11-3	NA	NA	TRBJ2-5	TGTGCCAGCAGCTTCCAGGGGACCCAAGAGACCCAGTACTTC	CASSFQGTQETQYF
TRBV10-3	NA	NA	TRBJ2-5	TGTGCCATCAGTGAGCAGCGGGAAGAGACCCAGTACTTC	CAISEQREETQYF